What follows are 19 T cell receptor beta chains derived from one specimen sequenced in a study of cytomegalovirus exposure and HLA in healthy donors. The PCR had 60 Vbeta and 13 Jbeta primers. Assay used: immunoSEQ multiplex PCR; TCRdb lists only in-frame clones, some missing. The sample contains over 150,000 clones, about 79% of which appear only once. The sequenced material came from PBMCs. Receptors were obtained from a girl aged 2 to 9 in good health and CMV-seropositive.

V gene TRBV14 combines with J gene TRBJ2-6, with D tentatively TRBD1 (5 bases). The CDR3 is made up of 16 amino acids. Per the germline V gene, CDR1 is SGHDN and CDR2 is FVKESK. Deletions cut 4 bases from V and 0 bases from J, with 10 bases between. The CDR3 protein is CASSLRGYSGANVLTF. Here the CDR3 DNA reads TGTGCCAGCAGCCTAAGGGGCTACTCTGGGGCCAACGTCCTGACTTTC.

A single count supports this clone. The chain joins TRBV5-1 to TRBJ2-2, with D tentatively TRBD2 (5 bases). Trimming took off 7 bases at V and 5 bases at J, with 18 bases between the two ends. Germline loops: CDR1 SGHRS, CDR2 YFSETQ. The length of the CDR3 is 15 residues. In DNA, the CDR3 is TGCGCCAGCGGTGTTGGGAGTCGTTTGACCGGGGAGCTGTTTTTT. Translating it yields CASGVGSRLTGELFF.

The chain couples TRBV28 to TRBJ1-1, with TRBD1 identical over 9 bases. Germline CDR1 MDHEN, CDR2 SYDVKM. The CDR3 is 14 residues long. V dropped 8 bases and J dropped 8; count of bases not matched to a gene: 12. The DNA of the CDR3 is TGTGCCAGCGGACAGGGGAGAGAGGCGGAGGAAGCTTTCTTT. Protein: CASGQGREAEEAFF.

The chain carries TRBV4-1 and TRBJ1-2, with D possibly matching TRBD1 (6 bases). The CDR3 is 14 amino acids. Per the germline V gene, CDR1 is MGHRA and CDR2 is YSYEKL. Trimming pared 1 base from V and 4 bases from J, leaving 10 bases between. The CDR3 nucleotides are TGCGCCAGCAGCCAAGGGGGGCTCCCCTATGGCTACACCTTC. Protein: CASSQGGLPYGYTF.

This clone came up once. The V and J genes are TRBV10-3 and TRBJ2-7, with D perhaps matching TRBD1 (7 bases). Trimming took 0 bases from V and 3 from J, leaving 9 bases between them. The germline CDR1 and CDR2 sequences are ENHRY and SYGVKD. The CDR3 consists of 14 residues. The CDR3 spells CAISESRDSYEQYF. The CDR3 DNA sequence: TGTGCCATCAGTGAGTCGCGGGACAGCTACGAGCAGTACTTC.

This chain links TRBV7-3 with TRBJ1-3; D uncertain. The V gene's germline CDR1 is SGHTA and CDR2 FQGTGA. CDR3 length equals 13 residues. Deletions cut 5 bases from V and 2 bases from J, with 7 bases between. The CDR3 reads CASSREPGNTIYF. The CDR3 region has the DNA TGTGCCAGCAGCCGAGAACCTGGAAACACCATATATTTT.

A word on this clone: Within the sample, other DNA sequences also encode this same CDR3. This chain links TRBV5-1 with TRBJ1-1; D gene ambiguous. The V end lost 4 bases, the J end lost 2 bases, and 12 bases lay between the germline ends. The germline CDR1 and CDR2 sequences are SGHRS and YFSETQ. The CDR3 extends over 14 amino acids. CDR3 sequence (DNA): TGCGCCAGCAGCCTCGGCGGCGGTAACACTGAAGCTTTCTTT. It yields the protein CASSLGGGNTEAFF. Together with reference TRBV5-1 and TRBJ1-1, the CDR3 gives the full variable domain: KAGVTQTPRYLIKTRGQQVTLSCSPISGHRSVSWYQQTPGQGLQFLFEYFSETQRNKGNFPGRFSGRQFSNSRSEMNVSTLELGDSALYLCASSLGGGNTEAFFGQGTRLTVV.

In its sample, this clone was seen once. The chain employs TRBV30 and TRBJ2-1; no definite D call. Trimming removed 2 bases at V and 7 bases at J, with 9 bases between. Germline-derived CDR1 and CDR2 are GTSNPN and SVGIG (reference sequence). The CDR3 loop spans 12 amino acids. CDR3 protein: CAWSSGGNEQFF. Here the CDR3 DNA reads TGTGCCTGGAGTTCCGGCGGTAATGAGCAGTTCTTC.

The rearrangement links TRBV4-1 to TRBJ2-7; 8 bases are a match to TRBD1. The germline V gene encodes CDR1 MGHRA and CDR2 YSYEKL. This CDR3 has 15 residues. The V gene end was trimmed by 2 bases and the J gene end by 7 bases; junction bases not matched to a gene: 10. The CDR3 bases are TGCGCCAGCAGCCAACCACGCCAGGGGGCGCGGGAGCAGTACTTC. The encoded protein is CASSQPRQGAREQYF.

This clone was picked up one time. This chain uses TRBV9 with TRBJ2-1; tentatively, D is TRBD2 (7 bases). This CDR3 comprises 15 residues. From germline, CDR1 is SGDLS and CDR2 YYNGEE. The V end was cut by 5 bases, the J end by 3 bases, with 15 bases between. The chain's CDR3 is CASSRGGGLYNEQFF. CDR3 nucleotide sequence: TGTGCCAGCAGTCGAGGGGGGGGTCTCTACAATGAGCAGTTCTTC. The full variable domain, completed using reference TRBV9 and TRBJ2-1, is DSGVTQTPKHLITATGQRVTLRCSPRSGDLSVYWYQQSLDQGLQFLIQYYNGEERAKGNILERFSAQQFPDLHSELNLSSLELGDSALYFCASSRGGGLYNEQFFGPGTRLTVL.

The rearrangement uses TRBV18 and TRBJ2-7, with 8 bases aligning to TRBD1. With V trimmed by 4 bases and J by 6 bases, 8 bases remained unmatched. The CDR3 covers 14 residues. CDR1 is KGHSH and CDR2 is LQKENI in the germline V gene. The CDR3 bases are TGTGCCAGCTCACGGTACAGGGGGTCGGGCGAGCAGTACTTC. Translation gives CASSRYRGSGEQYF. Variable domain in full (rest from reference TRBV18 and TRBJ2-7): NAGVMQNPRHLVRRRGQEARLRCSPMKGHSHVYWYRQLPEEGLKFMVYLQKENIIDESGMPKERFSAEFPKEGPSILRIQQVVRGDSAAYFCASSRYRGSGEQYFGPGTRLTVT.

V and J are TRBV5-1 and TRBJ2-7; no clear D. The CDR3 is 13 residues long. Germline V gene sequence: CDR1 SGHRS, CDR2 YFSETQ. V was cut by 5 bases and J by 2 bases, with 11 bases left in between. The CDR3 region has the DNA TGCGCCAGCAGTAACGCAGGAACCTACGAGCAGTACTTC. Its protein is CASSNAGTYEQYF.

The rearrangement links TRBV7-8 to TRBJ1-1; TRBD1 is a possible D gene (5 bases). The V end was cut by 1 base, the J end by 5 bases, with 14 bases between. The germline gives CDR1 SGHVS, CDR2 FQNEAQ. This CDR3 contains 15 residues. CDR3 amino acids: CASSLVTGPGTEAFF. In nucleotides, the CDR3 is TGTGCCAGCAGCTTAGTCACAGGTCCTGGGACTGAAGCTTTCTTT.

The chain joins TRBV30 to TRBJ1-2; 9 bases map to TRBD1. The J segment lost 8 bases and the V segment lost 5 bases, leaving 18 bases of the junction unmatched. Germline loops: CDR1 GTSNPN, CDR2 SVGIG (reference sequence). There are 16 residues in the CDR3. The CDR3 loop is CAWYTGTGTFLSGYTF. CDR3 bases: TGTGCCTGGTACACCGGGACAGGGACCTTTCTGAGCGGCTACACCTTC.

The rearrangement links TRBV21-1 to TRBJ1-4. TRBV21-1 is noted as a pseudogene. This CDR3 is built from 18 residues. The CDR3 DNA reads TGTGCCAGCAGCAAGGGGTGGGAGGGACCCGTTACCGTTGAAAAGTTGTTTTTT. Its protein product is CASSKGWEGPVTVEKLFF.

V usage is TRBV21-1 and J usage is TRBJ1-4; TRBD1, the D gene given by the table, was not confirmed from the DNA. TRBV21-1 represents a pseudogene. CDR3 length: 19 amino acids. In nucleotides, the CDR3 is TGTGCCAGCAGCAAAAAAATTGGGACAGTGGGGAGCATGAATGAAAAACTGTTTTTT. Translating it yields CASSKKIGTVGSMNEKLFF.

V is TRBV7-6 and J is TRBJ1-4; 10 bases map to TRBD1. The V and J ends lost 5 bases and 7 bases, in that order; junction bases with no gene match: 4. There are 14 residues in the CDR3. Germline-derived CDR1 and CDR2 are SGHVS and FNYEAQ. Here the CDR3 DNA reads TGTGCCAGCAGCAGGGACAGGGGTAGTGAAAAACTGTTTTTT. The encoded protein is CASSRDRGSEKLFF.

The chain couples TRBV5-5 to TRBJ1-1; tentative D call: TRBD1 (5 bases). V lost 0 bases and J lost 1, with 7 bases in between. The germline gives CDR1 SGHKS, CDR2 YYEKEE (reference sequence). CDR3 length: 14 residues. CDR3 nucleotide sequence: TGTGCCAGCAGCTTGGAGGGGTGGAACACTGAAGCTTTCTTT. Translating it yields CASSLEGWNTEAFF.

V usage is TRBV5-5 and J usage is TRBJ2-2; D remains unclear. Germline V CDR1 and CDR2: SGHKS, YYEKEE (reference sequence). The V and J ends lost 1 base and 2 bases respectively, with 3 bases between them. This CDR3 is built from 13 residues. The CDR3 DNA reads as TGTGCCAGCAGCTTGTATAACACCGGGGAGCTGTTTTTT. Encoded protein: CASSLYNTGELFF.